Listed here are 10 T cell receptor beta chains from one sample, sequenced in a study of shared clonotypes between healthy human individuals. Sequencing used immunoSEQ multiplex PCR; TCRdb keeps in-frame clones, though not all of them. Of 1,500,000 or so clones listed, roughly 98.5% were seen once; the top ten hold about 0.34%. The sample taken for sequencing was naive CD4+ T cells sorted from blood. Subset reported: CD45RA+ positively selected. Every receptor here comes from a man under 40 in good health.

The CDR3 loop is CASSGGHGIYNEQFF. The CDR3 coding sequence is TGCGCCAGCAGCGGCGGGCATGGGATTTACAATGAGCAGTTCTTC. The rearrangement joins TRBV5-1 to TRBJ2-1; TRBD2 is a possible D gene (5 bases). The ends were cut back, 4 bases at V and 4 bases at J, with 15 bases in the middle. The germline CDR1 and CDR2 sequences are SGHRS and YFSETQ. This CDR3 contains 15 residues.

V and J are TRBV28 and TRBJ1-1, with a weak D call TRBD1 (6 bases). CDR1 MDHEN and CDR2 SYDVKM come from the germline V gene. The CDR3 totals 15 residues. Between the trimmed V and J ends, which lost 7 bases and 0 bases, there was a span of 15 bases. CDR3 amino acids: CASKTGGAMNTEAFF. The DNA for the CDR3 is TGTGCCAGCAAGACCGGGGGGGCTATGAACACTGAAGCTTTCTTT.

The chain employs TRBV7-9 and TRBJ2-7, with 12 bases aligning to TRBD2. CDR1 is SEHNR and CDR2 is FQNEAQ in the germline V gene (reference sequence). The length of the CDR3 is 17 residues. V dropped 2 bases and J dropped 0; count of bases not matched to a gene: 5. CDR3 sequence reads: CASSLTEGLAGSYEQYF. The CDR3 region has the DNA TGTGCCAGCAGCTTAACTGAGGGACTAGCGGGCTCCTACGAGCAGTACTTC.

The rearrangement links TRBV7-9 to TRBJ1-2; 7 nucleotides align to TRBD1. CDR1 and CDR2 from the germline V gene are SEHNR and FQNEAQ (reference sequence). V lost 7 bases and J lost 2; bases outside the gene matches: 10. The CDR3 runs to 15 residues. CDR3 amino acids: CASTTARGLNYGYTF. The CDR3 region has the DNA TGTGCCAGCACCACGGCGAGGGGGCTCAACTATGGCTACACCTTC. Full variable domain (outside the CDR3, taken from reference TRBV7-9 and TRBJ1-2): DTGVSQNPRHKITKRGQNVTFRCDPISEHNRLYWYRQTLGQGPEFLTYFQNEAQLEKSRLLSDRFSAERPKGSFSTLEIQRTEQGDSAMYLCASTTARGLNYGYTFGSGTRLTVV.

The CDR3, as DNA: TGCAGCGTTGAAGATCGGCCAGGACAGGGAGGGGAAAAACTGTTTTTT. This translates into CSVEDRPGQGGEKLFF. V is TRBV29-1 and J is TRBJ1-4; 8 nucleotides align to TRBD1. Trimming removed 0 bases from V and 8 bases from J; junction bases left unmatched: 11. The CDR3 runs 16 residues. Germline-derived CDR1 and CDR2 are SQVTM and ANQGSEA.

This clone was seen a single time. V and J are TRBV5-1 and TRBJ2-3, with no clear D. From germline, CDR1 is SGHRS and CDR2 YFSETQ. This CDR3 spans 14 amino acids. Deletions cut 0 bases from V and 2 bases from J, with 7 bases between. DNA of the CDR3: TGCGCCAGCAGCTTGGCGGCAGACACAGATACGCAGTATTTT. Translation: CASSLAADTDTQYF.

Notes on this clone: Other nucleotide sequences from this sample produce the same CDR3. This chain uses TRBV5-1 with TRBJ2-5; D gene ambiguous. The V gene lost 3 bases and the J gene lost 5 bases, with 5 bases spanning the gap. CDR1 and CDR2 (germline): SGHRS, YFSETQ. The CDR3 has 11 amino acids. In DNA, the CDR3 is TGCGCCAGCAGCTCTCGGGAGACCCAGTACTTC. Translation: CASSSRETQYF.

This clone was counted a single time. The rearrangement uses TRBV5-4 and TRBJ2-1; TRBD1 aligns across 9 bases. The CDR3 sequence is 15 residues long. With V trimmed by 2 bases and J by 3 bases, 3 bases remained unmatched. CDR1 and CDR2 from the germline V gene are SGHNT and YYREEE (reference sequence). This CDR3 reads CASSFDRGSYNEQFF. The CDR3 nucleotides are TGTGCCAGCAGCTTTGACAGGGGGAGCTACAATGAGCAGTTCTTC.

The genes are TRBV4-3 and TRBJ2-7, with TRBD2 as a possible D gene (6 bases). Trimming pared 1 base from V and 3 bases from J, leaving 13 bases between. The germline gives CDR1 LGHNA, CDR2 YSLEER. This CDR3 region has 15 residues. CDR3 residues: CASSQGEDPIYEQYF. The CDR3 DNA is TGCGCCAGCAGCCAAGGGGAGGACCCGATCTACGAGCAGTACTTC.

CDR3 sequence reads: CASTPRGRSTGELFF. The CDR3 DNA reads as TGTGCCAGCACCCCCCGCGGACGGAGCACCGGGGAGCTGTTTTTT. V gene TRBV6-5 combines with J gene TRBJ2-2; D gene ambiguous. Germline-derived CDR1 and CDR2 are MNHEY and SVGAGI. The CDR3 is 15 residues long. Deletions cut 7 bases from V and 4 bases from J, with 16 bases between.